The source of this T cell receptor (beta chain) is a study of T-cell memory formation after mild COVID-19. Study conclusions and caveats: Balance between CD4 and CD8 was seen in clones contracting day 15 to 85, and a CD4+ lean was seen in later expanders. Confirmation was lacking for SARS-CoV-2 specificity of second-wave clones that peaked on day 37.

This clonotype was found a few times. Its antigen is as yet unknown. Trimming cost V 0 bases and J 5 bases, with 8 bases left between them. Germline CDR1 LNHNV, CDR2 YYDKDF (reference sequence). CDR3 size: 14 residues. TCR alpha and TCR beta cDNA libraries with sample barcodes and UMIs came from 5'RACE using constant-segment primers. TCRdb analysed the 5' RACE reads with MiXCR anew, one entry per CDR3 protein. This sample yields hundreds of thousands of distinct CDR3 sequences, of which under 30% are seen a single time; approximately 12% belongs to the top ten. The sequence derives from an adult woman who had mild COVID-19 (a few samples of this study predate the infection). Cell type and time point are not known. The J gene is TRBJ2-1, the V gene TRBV15; D is undetermined. Sequenced: PBMCs or a T cell subset sorted from them (not recorded which). The DNA for the CDR3 is TGTGCCACCAGCAGAGATATCGCGAACAATGAGCAGTTCTTC. It translates to CATSRDIANNEQFF.